Below are 23 T cell receptor beta chains sequenced from a single sample in a study of early T cells in non-severe SARS-CoV-2 infection. TCRdb fed the 5' RACE reads into MiXCR, producing one record per CDR3 protein. The sample contains 45,000 to 55,000 distinct CDR3 sequences, roughly 10% of which appear only once. Specimen: whole blood. These receptors originate from an adult who was a healthcare worker with PCR-confirmed SARS-CoV-2 infection or an uninfected control (not recorded which).

This chain joins TRBV5-5 and TRBJ2-7, with 10 bases lining up with TRBD1. This CDR3 spans 15 amino acids. CDR1 is SGHKS, CDR2 YYEKEE, per germline (reference sequence). The J segment lost 5 bases and the V segment lost 5 bases, leaving 10 bases of the junction unmatched. The CDR3 nucleotides are TGTGCCAGCAGTCTCCGGGACAGGGGACAGCACGAGCAGTACTTC. Translation: CASSLRDRGQHEQYF.

The V gene is TRBV10-3, the J gene TRBJ2-5; perhaps D is TRBD1 or TRBD2 (5 bases each). The CDR3 consists of 15 residues. The ends were cut back, 6 bases at V and 5 bases at J, with 19 bases in the middle. CDR1 ENHRY and CDR2 SYGVKD come from the germline V gene. In DNA, the CDR3 is TGTGCCATCAGCCCGGGACCAACCTACGACGAGACCCAGTACTTC. Amino acid sequence: CAISPGPTYDETQYF.

This clonotype was observed a handful of times. V and J are TRBV28 and TRBJ2-6; 8 nucleotides match TRBD1. Germline V gene data show CDR1 as MDHEN and CDR2 as SYDVKM. This CDR3 comprises 16 residues. V lost 7 bases and J lost 0; bases outside the gene matches: 5. CDR3 bases: TGTGCCAGCAATGGGGACAGGTACTCTGGGGCCAACGTCCTGACTTTC. Protein sequence: CASNGDRYSGANVLTF.

This clonotype was counted between two and nine times. The genes are TRBV28 and TRBJ2-2; a possible D gene is TRBD2 (6 bases). V was cut by 5 bases and J by 5 bases, with 15 bases left in between. Per germline, CDR1 MDHEN and CDR2 SYDVKM. This CDR3 comprises 15 residues. For the CDR3, the DNA is TGTGCCAGCAGTCCGCCGACTAGATCAACCGGGGAGCTGTTTTTT. This encodes CASSPPTRSTGELFF.

This clonotype has a count of ten or more. The chain uses TRBV11-2 and TRBJ2-1; D uncertain. CDR3 length: 16 residues. With 7 bases removed from V and 1 base from J, the gap between germline ends came to 17 bases. Germline V gene sequence: CDR1 SGHAT, CDR2 FQNNGV. The CDR3 nucleotides are TGTGCCAGCATATTTGGGCAAACTCTATCCTACAATGAGCAGTTCTTC. Amino acids: CASIFGQTLSYNEQFF.

This clonotype was observed a few times. This chain connects TRBV28 to TRBJ2-5; D might be TRBD2 (5 bases). The CDR3 sequence is 11 residues long. Per germline, CDR1 MDHEN and CDR2 SYDVKM. V gave up 8 bases and J gave up 2 bases, with 6 bases separating them. This chain's CDR3 is CASGGQETQYF. The DNA for the CDR3 is TGTGCCAGCGGCGGGCAAGAGACCCAGTACTTC. Combining the CDR3 with reference TRBV28 and TRBJ2-5 gives the whole variable domain DVKVTQSSRYLVKRTGEKVFLECVQDMDHENMFWYRQDPGLGLRLIYFSYDVKMKEKGDIPEGYSVSREKKERFSLILESASTNQTSMYLCASGGQETQYFGPGTRLLVL.

This clonotype was seen many times. DNA of the CDR3: TGTGCCAGCAGCTCCAACAGGGGATTCCAAGAGACCCAGTACTTC. Translated, it gives CASSSNRGFQETQYF. V is TRBV5-6 and J is TRBJ2-5; 7 positions match TRBD1. CDR1 and CDR2 (germline): SGHDT, YYEEEE. The length of the CDR3 is 15 residues. The V and J ends lost 3 bases and 1 base, in that order; junction bases with no gene match: 6. The full variable domain, rest sourced from reference TRBV5-6 and TRBJ2-5, is DAGVTQSPTHLIKTRGQQVTLRCSPKSGHDTVSWYQQALGQGPQFIFQYYEEEERQRGNFPDRFSGHQFPNYSSELNVNALLLGDSALYLCASSSNRGFQETQYFGPGTRLLVL.

This clonotype was seen many times. The chain has TRBV7-9 and TRBJ2-1; D is undetermined. Germline CDR1 is SEHNR and CDR2 is FQNEAQ (reference sequence). The CDR3 totals 12 residues. Trimming cost V 6 bases and J 5 bases, with 8 bases left between them. The CDR3 nucleotides read TGTGCCAGCAGTAGAGACGACAATGAGCAGTTCTTC. Protein sequence: CASSRDDNEQFF.

This clonotype has ten or more counts. The chain links TRBV18 to TRBJ2-6; weak D call: TRBD1 (6 bases). This CDR3 is 18 amino acids long. The germline V gene has CDR1 KGHSH and CDR2 LQKENI. The V end was cut by 5 bases, the J end by 1 base, with 18 bases between. Written as DNA, the CDR3 is TGTGCCAGCTCATCACTTGGACAGAGGAGTTCTGGGGCCAACGTCCTGACTTTC. As protein: CASSSLGQRSSGANVLTF.

This clonotype was detected ten times or more. The CDR3 spells CASRPIAGTFTDTQYF. CDR3 bases: TGCGCCAGCAGACCAATAGCGGGAACCTTCACAGATACGCAGTATTTT. The chain couples TRBV5-1 to TRBJ2-3; TRBD2 aligns across 8 bases. The trim removed 5 bases at V and 2 bases at J, leaving 10 bases unmatched. Germline V gene data show CDR1 as SGHRS and CDR2 as YFSETQ. The CDR3 runs 16 residues.

The sample holds one count of this clonotype. One junction end does not reproduce the germline sequence, and a read error may be involved. The chain joins TRBV5-1 to TRBJ2-7, with 7 bases matching TRBD1. In germline, CDR1 is SGHRS, CDR2 YFSETQ. The CDR3 covers 14 residues. CDR3 sequence reads: CAGSFRQGAYEQYF. CDR3 sequence (DNA): TGCGCCGGCAGCTTTAGGCAGGGGGCCTACGAGCAGTACTTC.

This clonotype came up many times. The chain recombines TRBV25-1 with TRBJ2-5; 8 bases match TRBD1. This CDR3 is 14 amino acids long. Unmatched junction bases numbered 4, after V lost 6 bases and J lost 1 base. Germline CDR1 and CDR2: MGHDK and SYGVNS. The CDR3 sequence: CASSRQGFQETQYF. For the CDR3, the DNA is TGTGCCAGCAGCCGACAGGGGTTCCAAGAGACCCAGTACTTC. The full variable domain, with the rest looked up from reference TRBV25-1 and TRBJ2-5, is EADIYQTPRYLVIGTGKKITLECSQTMGHDKMYWYQQDPGMELHLIHYSYGVNSTEKGDLSSESTVSRIRTEHFPLTLESARPSHTSQYLCASSRQGFQETQYFGPGTRLLVL.

J is TRBJ2-3 and V is TRBV5-1; perhaps TRBD1 as D (5 bases). This CDR3 region has 14 residues. Per germline, CDR1 SGHRS and CDR2 YFSETQ. V lost 3 bases and J lost 0, with 8 bases in between. The CDR3 coding sequence is TGCGCCAGCAGCTCACAGGCCAGCACAGATACGCAGTATTTT. Encoded protein: CASSSQASTDTQYF. Complete variable domain (other parts from reference TRBV5-1 and TRBJ2-3): KAGVTQTPRYLIKTRGQQVTLSCSPISGHRSVSWYQQTPGQGLQFLFEYFSETQRNKGNFPGRFSGRQFSNSRSEMNVSTLELGDSALYLCASSSQASTDTQYFGPGTRLTVL.

This clonotype was detected ten times or more. The chain uses TRBV29-1 and TRBJ1-2; tentatively, D is TRBD1 (5 bases). V gave up 2 bases and J gave up 4 bases, with 8 bases separating them. The CDR3 length is 12 residues. The germline V gene has CDR1 SQVTM and CDR2 ANQGSEA. The CDR3 is CSVERDSYGYTF. In DNA, the CDR3 is TGCAGCGTTGAAAGGGACTCCTATGGCTACACCTTC.

The chain has TRBV2 and TRBJ1-1, with TRBD1 matching 9 bases. Germline V gene lookup returns CDR1 SNHLY and CDR2 FYNNEI. Germline trimming cut 5 bases from V and 1 base from J; bases unmatched to any gene: 2. CDR3 length equals 14 residues. The CDR3 protein is CASSKGQGNTEAFF. As DNA, the CDR3 is TGTGCCAGCAGTAAGGGACAGGGGAACACTGAAGCTTTCTTT. Combining the CDR3 with reference TRBV2 and TRBJ1-1 gives the whole variable domain EPEVTQTPSHQVTQMGQEVILRCVPISNHLYFYWYRQILGQKVEFLVSFYNNEISEKSEIFDDQFSVERPDGSNFTLKIRSTKLEDSAMYFCASSKGQGNTEAFFGQGTRLTVV.

Ten or more counts support this clonotype. The rearrangement links TRBV6-6 to TRBJ2-2; TRBD1 matches at 7 bases. Germline trimming cut 5 bases from V and 1 base from J; bases unmatched to any gene: 1. The CDR3 extends over 14 amino acids. Germline assignment: CDR1 MNHNY and CDR2 SVGAGI (reference sequence). CDR3 nucleotides: TGTGCCAGCAGTCGACAGGGGAACACCGGGGAGCTGTTTTTT. Protein: CASSRQGNTGELFF.

This clonotype was recorded many times. The chain links TRBV29-1 to TRBJ2-5; a weak D match, TRBD1 (6 bases). The germline CDR1 and CDR2 sequences are SQVTM and ANQGSEA. The CDR3 is 13 amino acids. Trimming left V 8 bases short and J 3 bases short, with 16 bases between. The CDR3 DNA reads as TGCAGCCTTCTCCCGGGACAAGAAGAGACCCAGTACTTC. Residues: CSLLPGQEETQYF.

This clonotype has just a few counts. V and J are TRBV5-1 and TRBJ1-5; D possibly corresponds to TRBD1 (5 bases). This CDR3 is 14 amino acids long. V lost 0 bases and J lost 4, with 8 bases in between. Germline values: CDR1 SGHRS, CDR2 YFSETQ. The CDR3 protein is CASSLVSGNQPQHF. Here the CDR3 DNA reads TGCGCCAGCAGCTTGGTCTCAGGGAATCAGCCCCAGCATTTT. The variable domain in full, completed from reference TRBV5-1 and TRBJ1-5, reads KAGVTQTPRYLIKTRGQQVTLSCSPISGHRSVSWYQQTPGQGLQFLFEYFSETQRNKGNFPGRFSGRQFSNSRSEMNVSTLELGDSALYLCASSLVSGNQPQHFGDGTRLSIL.

This clonotype was observed a handful of times. The chain carries TRBV7-3 and TRBJ2-5; D is uncertain. The CDR3 is 14 residues long. Germline values: CDR1 SGHTA, CDR2 FQGTGA. V lost 5 bases and J 2 bases, leaving 12 bases between the germline ends. The chain's CDR3 is CASSPTGLQETQYF. The CDR3 DNA reads as TGTGCCAGCAGCCCTACGGGCTTACAAGAGACCCAGTACTTC. Full variable domain (rest looked up from reference TRBV7-3 and TRBJ2-5): GAGVSQTPSNKVTEKGKYVELRCDPISGHTALYWYRQSLGQGPEFLIYFQGTGAADDSGLPNDRFFAVRPEGSVSTLKIQRTERGDSAVYLCASSPTGLQETQYFGPGTRLLVL.

The V call is TRBV5-1, the J call TRBJ2-5, with 9 bases that match TRBD2. V was clipped by 3 bases and J by 6 bases; unmatched bases: 3. CDR1 is SGHRS, CDR2 YFSETQ, per germline. The CDR3 covers 13 residues. The CDR3 region has the DNA TGCGCCAGCAGCTGGACTAGCGAGAAGACCCAGTACTTC. It codes for CASSWTSEKTQYF.

J is TRBJ1-2 and V is TRBV6-4; 8 positions agree with TRBD1. The CDR3 has 13 residues. Germline V gene lookup returns CDR1 MRHNA and CDR2 SNTAGT. The J segment lost 7 bases and the V segment lost 6 bases, leaving 7 bases of the junction unmatched. The CDR3 coding sequence is TGTGCCAGCAGCGAGACAGGGGAATTTGGCTACACCTTC. This translates into CASSETGEFGYTF.

This clonotype turned up a few times. Germline and junction disagree at one end, which may indicate a read error. The chain employs TRBV7-2 and TRBJ2-5; the D gene is possibly TRBD2 (6 bases). The CDR3 consists of 14 residues. From germline, CDR1 is SGHTA and CDR2 FQGNSA. CDR3 loop: CASSLWRDQKTQYF. The CDR3 nucleotides are TGTGCCAGCAGCTTATGGAGGGACCAAAAGACCCAGTACTTC.

This chain connects TRBV3-1 to TRBJ2-4; weak D call: TRBD2 (5 bases). V shed 3 bases and J shed 0 bases, with 18 bases lying between them. This CDR3 comprises 18 residues. Germline CDR1 and CDR2: LGHDT and YNNKEL (reference sequence). CDR3 in amino acids: CASSQSRRTSIAKNIQYF. The CDR3 DNA reads as TGTGCCAGCAGCCAGAGCCGGAGGACTTCCATAGCCAAAAACATTCAGTACTTC.